Described below is a single T cell receptor beta chain sequence and its context. The antigen is unknown. The entry originates in a study of cytomegalovirus exposure and HLA in healthy donors. Study-wide results and limits: Cytomegalovirus status was reportedly diagnosed by the classifier with high sensitivity and specificity. Associated with cytomegalovirus, according to the listing, were 150 to 200 TCR beta chains. The authors reported that TCR beta sequences could predict HLA-A and HLA-B alleles. These predictions were accurate for most subjects in the first cohort.

Trimming removed 1 base from V and 2 bases from J, with 10 bases in between. The CDR3 has 14 residues. From germline, CDR1 is SGHRS and CDR2 YFSETQ. The PCR had 60 Vbeta and 13 Jbeta primers. The table came from immunoSEQ multiplex PCR; TCRdb's copy has only in-frame clones and leaves some out. The sample lists about 140,000 clones, about 80% occurring once. V and J are TRBV5-1 and TRBJ2-7; possible D gene TRBD1, 6 bases. Sequencing was done on a sample of PBMCs. This clonotype was obtained from a male donor in good health and CMV-seronegative. The CDR3 protein is CASSLTDRAYEQYF. DNA of the CDR3: TGCGCCAGCAGCTTGACGGACAGAGCCTACGAGCAGTACTTC. The whole variable domain, filled in from reference TRBV5-1 and TRBJ2-7, reads KAGVTQTPRYLIKTRGQQVTLSCSPISGHRSVSWYQQTPGQGLQFLFEYFSETQRNKGNFPGRFSGRQFSNSRSEMNVSTLELGDSALYLCASSLTDRAYEQYFGPGTRLTVT.